This T cell receptor beta chain emerged from a study of blood T cell repertoires in COVID-19. Libraries were prepared by immunoSEQ multiplex PCR; TCRdb keeps only in-frame clonotypes and omits some of them. The sample has fewer than 400,000 clones, 80% to 90% seen once; the top ten hold 2.2%. The sample taken for sequencing was PBMCs or T cells enriched from blood (not recorded which). The TCR sequence derives from a man aged 30-40 years who had recovered from COVID-19.

The DNA for the CDR3 is TGTGCCACCAGCAGAGATGGAGGCAGGGCGGGAACCGGGGAGCTGTTTTTT. This gives the protein CATSRDGGRAGTGELFF. The J gene is TRBJ2-2, the V gene TRBV15; tentative D call: TRBD2 (6 bases). Germline loops: CDR1 LNHNV, CDR2 YYDKDF (reference sequence). The V and J ends lost 0 bases and 5 bases respectively, with 16 bases between them. This CDR3 region has 17 residues. The whole variable domain, remainder taken from reference TRBV15 and TRBJ2-2, is DAMVIQNPRYQVTQFGKPVTLSCSQTLNHNVMYWYQQKSSQAPKLLFHYYDKDFNNEADTPDNFQSRRPNTSFCFLDIRSPGLGDTAMYLCATSRDGGRAGTGELFFGEGSRLTVL.